This T cell receptor (beta chain) was documented in a study of T-cell memory formation after mild COVID-19. Study-wide results and caveats: CM and EM subsets held most contracting CD4+ clones; EMRA held CD8+ ones.

Trimming cost V 8 bases and J 4 bases; bases outside gene matches: 7. Germline assignment: CDR1 KGHDR and CDR2 SFDVKD. This CDR3 contains 16 residues. TCRdb called the 5' RACE reads again in MiXCR, with one record for every CDR3 protein. The sample yields approximately 52,000 distinct CDR3 sequences, roughly a tenth seen once. To note about this clonotype: What it binds is unknown.

Specimen: PBMCs or a T cell subset sorted from them (not recorded which). The chain carries TRBV24-1 and TRBJ2-4; TRBD2 matches at 13 bases. The clonotype comes from an adult woman who had mild COVID-19 (a few samples of this study predate the infection). Cell type and time point are not known. The CDR3 loop is CATTRLAGGSKNIQYF. The CDR3, as DNA: TGTGCCACCACGAGACTAGCGGGGGGCTCTAAAAACATTCAGTACTTC.